The 30 T cell receptor beta chains in this list originate from one sample, sequenced in a study of T-cell reconstitution after alpha-beta-depleted transplantation in children. The TCRbeta library incorporated unique molecular identifiers. TCRdb reanalysed the PCR reads using MiXCR and keeps one entry per CDR3 protein. The sample has roughly 220,000 distinct CDR3 sequences; 7.5% to 9.5% are singletons. The material was PBMCs, mostly from graft donor cells, obtained 360 days after TCRalphabeta/CD19-depleted stem cell transplant. The receptors shown here come from a male patient between 2 and 9 years old who had a stem cell transplant for acute myeloid leukemia, so the T cells may come from the graft donor.

This clonotype has at least ten counts. The chain recombines TRBV11-1 with TRBJ2-6, with TRBD1 matching over 9 bases. The CDR3 consists of 18 residues. V dropped 3 bases and J dropped 1; count of bases not matched to a gene: 7. Germline-derived CDR1 and CDR2 are SGHAT and FQDESV (reference sequence). CDR3 in DNA: TGTGCCAGCAGCTTCTCCGGGACAGGGAGATCTGGGGCCAACGTCCTGACTTTC. It yields the protein CASSFSGTGRSGANVLTF.

This chain links TRBV27 with TRBJ2-7; TRBD1 agrees at 7 bases. CDR3 length: 14 residues. Germline-derived CDR1 and CDR2 are MNHEY and SMNVEV (reference sequence). V gave up 4 bases and J gave up 4 bases; unmatched junction bases: 7. The DNA of the CDR3 is TGTGCCAGCAGTTCCAGACAGGGTGCGTACGAGCAGTACTTC. It encodes CASSSRQGAYEQYF.

This clonotype was counted ten times or more. The V call is TRBV20-1, the J call TRBJ2-7; 9 bases align to TRBD2. Germline V gene data show CDR1 as DFQATT and CDR2 as SNEGSKA (reference sequence). Trimming took 3 bases from V and 4 from J; bases not matched to a gene: 7. There are 14 residues in the CDR3. CDR3: CSASPSGAPYEQYF. Written as DNA, the CDR3 is TGCAGTGCTAGTCCTAGCGGGGCACCTTACGAGCAGTACTTC.

The chain carries TRBV7-3 and TRBJ2-5; the match to TRBD2 covers 10 bases. The CDR3 is 14 amino acids. The junction had 2 bases not matched to a gene; V was cut back by 5 bases and J by 2 bases. Germline CDR1 is SGHTA and CDR2 is FQGTGA. CDR3 in DNA: TGTGCCAGCAGCCCTAGCGGGGGTCAAGAGACCCAGTACTTC. Residues: CASSPSGGQETQYF.

This clonotype has only a few counts. The J gene is TRBJ2-2, the V gene TRBV20-1; 8 bases are a match to TRBD2. The germline V gene has CDR1 DFQATT and CDR2 SNEGSKA (reference sequence). J was trimmed by 6 bases and V by 6 bases; bases with no gene match: 12. This CDR3 is 15 amino acids long. The CDR3 DNA sequence: TGCAGTGCAGTGTCCCGGGGGGGCCCTCCCGGGGAGCTGTTTTTT. Translation gives CSAVSRGGPPGELFF.

This clonotype showed up just a few times. The V and J genes are TRBV29-1 and TRBJ2-2; 8 nucleotides align to TRBD1. This CDR3 comprises 16 residues. With V trimmed by 6 bases and J by 6 bases, 15 bases remained unmatched. CDR1 SQVTM and CDR2 ANQGSEA come from the germline V gene. CDR3 nucleotide sequence: TGCAGCGTCATCCCCGCAGGGGGCCCTACGTCCGGGGAGCTGTTTTTT. This gives the protein CSVIPAGGPTSGELFF.

This clonotype was counted at least ten times. The V and J genes are TRBV30 and TRBJ2-4, with D possibly matching TRBD2 (6 bases). Trimming took off 0 bases at V and 8 bases at J, with 17 bases between the two ends. The CDR3 contains 15 residues. Germline CDR1 and CDR2: GTSNPN and SVGIG (reference sequence). CDR3 sequence: CAWSVPGRGMDIQYF. The CDR3 DNA reads as TGTGCCTGGAGTGTACCAGGGCGCGGGATGGACATTCAGTACTTC.

V usage is TRBV7-2 and J usage is TRBJ2-5; 7 bases match TRBD2. From germline, CDR1 is SGHTA and CDR2 FQGNSA. This CDR3 is 14 amino acids long. The V gene end was trimmed by 5 bases and the J gene end by 5 bases; junction bases not matched to a gene: 8. CDR3 loop: CASSRELARETQYF. The CDR3 nucleotides are TGTGCCAGCAGCCGCGAACTAGCGCGGGAGACCCAGTACTTC.

This clonotype was seen ten or more times. The rearrangement joins TRBV20-1 to TRBJ2-7; D is possibly TRBD2 (5 bases). CDR3 length: 13 amino acids. V was pared by 5 bases and J by 3 bases, with 14 bases between. Per the germline V gene, CDR1 is DFQATT and CDR2 is SNEGSKA (reference sequence). CDR3 loop: CSAAPQRDYEQYF. The CDR3 bases are TGCAGTGCTGCACCCCAGAGGGACTACGAGCAGTACTTC.

In its sample, this clonotype was seen many times. The CDR3 protein is CSVEIDYGYTF. Here the CDR3 DNA reads TGCAGCGTTGAAATCGACTATGGCTACACCTTC. The chain recombines TRBV29-1 with TRBJ1-2; D unclear. The germline V gene encodes CDR1 SQVTM and CDR2 ANQGSEA. V lost 2 bases and J 3 bases, leaving 4 bases between the germline ends. The CDR3 sequence is 11 residues long.

There are many counts of this clonotype. The J gene is TRBJ2-1, the V gene TRBV6-1, with D unclear. CDR3 length: 14 residues. V dropped 6 bases and J dropped 6 bases, with 15 bases sitting between them. From germline, CDR1 is MNHNS and CDR2 SASEGT. The CDR3 DNA sequence: TGTGCCAGCAGAGAAAGGTCATCCCTCAATGAGCAGTTCTTC. Residues: CASRERSSLNEQFF.

This chain joins TRBV20-1 and TRBJ2-3; 7 nucleotides align to TRBD1. The germline gives CDR1 DFQATT, CDR2 SNEGSKA (reference sequence). The CDR3 runs to 13 residues. As DNA, the CDR3 is TGCAGCGTGGGACGGACAGGAGCAGATACGCAGTATTTT. It encodes CSVGRTGADTQYF.

This clonotype has more than one count but fewer than ten. The chain joins TRBV5-6 to TRBJ2-3, with D unclear. Trimming took off 3 bases at V and 1 base at J, with 9 bases between the two ends. Germline V gene lookup returns CDR1 SGHDT and CDR2 YYEEEE. CDR3 length: 14 residues. The CDR3 reads CASSSRSRTDTQYF. The CDR3 DNA reads as TGTGCCAGCAGCTCCAGGAGCCGCACAGATACGCAGTATTTT.

This clonotype turned up a few times. V usage is TRBV7-8 and J usage is TRBJ1-6, with a weak D call TRBD1 (5 bases). Trimming removed 5 bases from V and 6 bases from J, with 17 bases in between. The CDR3 has 16 residues. Germline V gene data show CDR1 as SGHVS and CDR2 as FQNEAQ. CDR3 in amino acids: CASSGGRVISNSPLHF. DNA of the CDR3: TGTGCCAGCAGCGGGGGGAGGGTGATTTCTAATTCACCCCTCCACTTT.

This clonotype has only a few counts. The rearrangement joins TRBV7-2 to TRBJ1-1; 10 bases map to TRBD1. From germline, CDR1 is SGHTA and CDR2 FQGNSA. CDR3 length equals 15 residues. V lost 5 bases and J lost 6; bases outside the gene matches: 9. The DNA of the CDR3 is TGTGCCAGCAGCCAGAGACAGGGGGCGTGGGCTGAAGCTTTCTTT. Translated, it gives CASSQRQGAWAEAFF. Together with reference TRBV7-2 and TRBJ1-1, the CDR3 gives the full variable domain: GAGVSQSPSNKVTEKGKDVELRCDPISGHTALYWYRQSLGQGLEFLIYFQGNSAPDKSGLPSDRFSAERTGGSVSTLTIQRTQQEDSAVYLCASSQRQGAWAEAFFGQGTRLTVV.

This clonotype was detected a few times. The chain couples TRBV6-1 to TRBJ2-2, with D uncertain. Looked up from germline, CDR1 is MNHNS and CDR2 is SASEGT. The CDR3 totals 13 residues. The ends were cut back, 4 bases at V and 4 bases at J, with 7 bases in the middle. CDR3 in amino acids: CASSGRVTGELFF. CDR3 DNA: TGTGCCAGCAGTGGAAGGGTCACCGGGGAGCTGTTTTTT.

This clonotype was seen many times. The V and J genes are TRBV12-3 or TRBV12-4 and TRBJ2-2; D might be TRBD1 or TRBD2, each matching 5 bases. The V and J ends lost 5 bases and 3 bases respectively, with 10 bases between them. The CDR3 is made up of 14 amino acids. The CDR3 spells CASSSGQDTGELFF. The CDR3 DNA is TGTGCCAGCAGTAGCGGACAAGACACCGGGGAGCTGTTTTTT.

This sequence joins TRBV4-2 and TRBJ1-1; D not certain. Germline V lookup: CDR1 LGHNA, CDR2 YNFKEQ. The ends were cut back, 3 bases at V and 1 base at J, with 12 bases in the middle. The CDR3 has 15 residues. The CDR3 protein is CASSQVGSWNTEAFF. DNA for the CDR3: TGTGCCAGCAGCCAGGTTGGCAGCTGGAACACTGAAGCTTTCTTT.

This clonotype was seen a handful of times. The rearrangement links TRBV29-1 to TRBJ2-7, with TRBD2 matching over 13 bases. The V and J ends lost 3 bases and 4 bases, in that order; junction bases with no gene match: 12. Germline-derived CDR1 and CDR2 are SQVTM and ANQGSEA. CDR3 length equals 17 residues. The CDR3 region is CSVDGLAGAGGVYEQYF. CDR3 bases: TGCAGCGTTGACGGACTAGCGGGAGCCGGTGGGGTTTACGAGCAGTACTTC.

The chain recombines TRBV3-1 with TRBJ2-3; 13 bases fit TRBD2. Germline V CDR1 and CDR2: LGHDT, YNNKEL (reference sequence). Trimming cost V 4 bases and J 0 bases; bases outside gene matches: 4. The CDR3 loop spans 17 amino acids. In DNA, the CDR3 is TGTGCCAGCAGCCGACTAGCGGGGGGTGCTAGCACAGATACGCAGTATTTT. Its translation: CASSRLAGGASTDTQYF.

In this sample, this clonotype turned up a few times. J is TRBJ1-2 and V is TRBV28; D not certain. The ends were cut back, 6 bases at V and 8 bases at J, with 10 bases in the middle. This CDR3 has 11 residues. Germline V gene lookup returns CDR1 MDHEN and CDR2 SYDVKM. The CDR3 is CASSHQWGYTF. The CDR3 DNA is TGTGCCAGCAGCCACCAGTGGGGCTACACCTTC.

This clonotype came up many times. The chain joins TRBV4-3 to TRBJ2-1, with unresolved D. The germline CDR1 and CDR2 sequences are LGHNA and YSLEER. This CDR3 is built from 16 residues. The V gene lost 0 bases and the J gene lost 0 bases, with 9 bases spanning the gap. The CDR3 protein is CASSQDARSSYNEQFF. The CDR3 region has the DNA TGCGCCAGCAGCCAAGATGCGAGGAGCTCCTACAATGAGCAGTTCTTC.

The table lists this clonotype with many counts. The V and J genes are TRBV12-3 or TRBV12-4 and TRBJ2-1; 9 positions agree with TRBD2. This CDR3 spans 18 amino acids. Unmatched junction bases numbered 15, after V lost 4 bases and J lost 5 bases. The CDR3 DNA sequence: TGTGCCAGCAGTTACGGTCGTCTAGCGGGAATCGGGCACAATGAGCAGTTCTTC. This sequence encodes CASSYGRLAGIGHNEQFF.

The V and J genes are TRBV4-1 and TRBJ2-2, with D unresolved. The length of the CDR3 is 12 residues. CDR1 MGHRA and CDR2 YSYEKL come from the germline V gene. V lost 1 base and J 6 bases, leaving 3 bases between the germline ends. The CDR3 here is CASSQVPGELFF. In DNA form, the CDR3 reads TGCGCCAGCAGCCAAGTCCCCGGGGAGCTGTTTTTT.

This clonotype was seen a handful of times. J is TRBJ1-3 and V is TRBV10-1; tentative D call: TRBD1 (5 bases). The CDR3 is made up of 16 amino acids. Trimming took off 4 bases at V and 2 bases at J, with 15 bases between the two ends. Germline CDR1 and CDR2: WNHNN and SYGVQD (reference sequence). CDR3 nucleotide sequence: TGCGCCAGCAGTGGGGGCCCCTCGACGGCTGGAAACACCATATATTTT. As protein: CASSGGPSTAGNTIYF.

This chain links TRBV19 with TRBJ2-3; 7 nucleotides line up with TRBD2. CDR3 length: 14 residues. V shed 7 bases and J 2 bases; nucleotides not matched to a gene: 6. From germline, CDR1 is LNHDA and CDR2 SQIVND (reference sequence). CDR3 protein: CASKPTSPTDTQYF. The DNA for the CDR3 is TGTGCCAGTAAGCCGACTAGCCCCACAGATACGCAGTATTTT.

The chain couples TRBV4-2 to TRBJ2-5; 7 positions match TRBD1. Trimming cost V 2 bases and J 0 bases; bases outside gene matches: 9. The CDR3 runs to 17 residues. Germline lookup yields CDR1 LGHNA and CDR2 YNFKEQ. CDR3 sequence reads: CASSQTPDRVDQETQYF. The CDR3 DNA follows: TGTGCCAGCAGCCAAACCCCAGACAGGGTGGACCAAGAGACCCAGTACTTC.

This clonotype was seen a few times. The chain combines TRBV20-1 with TRBJ1-4; a weak D match, TRBD1 (5 bases). The germline CDR1 and CDR2 sequences are DFQATT and SNEGSKA (reference sequence). V was pared by 3 bases and J by 8 bases, with 13 bases between. CDR3 length: 13 amino acids. CDR3 in DNA: TGCAGTGCTAGTCGGGGCCGGGAAGAAAAACTGTTTTTT. Its translation is CSASRGREEKLFF.

This chain uses TRBV18 with TRBJ2-4; no firm D call. The CDR3 sequence is 15 residues long. Germline V CDR1 and CDR2: KGHSH, LQKENI. The V end lost 3 bases, the J end lost 10 bases, and 19 bases lay between the germline ends. This CDR3 is CASSPGNPQIRIQYF. The CDR3 DNA is TGTGCCAGCTCACCGGGGAACCCCCAAATTAGGATTCAGTACTTC.

This clonotype was seen at least ten times. V usage is TRBV5-8 and J usage is TRBJ2-7; maybe TRBD1 (5 bases). Germline loops: CDR1 SGHTS, CDR2 YDEGEE. The germline V and J ends were trimmed by 6 bases and 2 bases, with 15 bases remaining between them. The CDR3 covers 14 residues. In DNA form, the CDR3 reads TGTGCCAGCATCCGGACACGTTGGGCCTACGAGCAGTACTTC. Translated, it gives CASIRTRWAYEQYF.